Following are 10 T cell receptor beta chains from one sample sequenced in a study of brain metastases from non-small cell lung cancer. Some clones are missing from TCRdb's copy, which holds only in-frame ones; the method was immunoSEQ multiplex PCR. Among around 2,000 clones listed, roughly 86% were seen once. What was sequenced was primary lung tumor tissue. Receptors originate from a donor aged 40 or older with non-small cell lung cancer.

Points on this clone: At one end the junction does not follow the germline gene, possibly because of a read error. The chain employs TRBV24-1 and TRBJ2-6, with 8 bases fitting TRBD2. The germline V gene encodes CDR1 KGHDR and CDR2 SFDVKD. This CDR3 is 16 amino acids long. CDR3 in amino acids: CATSESAGVGANVLTF. DNA of the CDR3: TGTGCCACCAGTGAGTCAGCGGGGGTTGGGGCCAATGTCCTGACTTTC.

The rearrangement uses TRBV6-5 and TRBJ2-7; a weak D match, TRBD1 (6 bases). V lost 5 bases and J 0 bases, leaving 14 bases between the germline ends. Germline values: CDR1 MNHEY, CDR2 SVGAGI. The CDR3 spans 15 residues. CDR3: CASSPVRGSSYEQYF. CDR3 bases: TGTGCCAGCAGTCCGGTCAGGGGTTCCTCCTACGAGCAGTACTTC.

The V call is TRBV7-8, the J call TRBJ2-7, with D perhaps assigned TRBD1 or TRBD2 (6 bases each). The germline gives CDR1 SGHVS, CDR2 FQNEAQ. The CDR3 covers 17 residues. V was shortened by 1 base and J by 12 bases, with 28 bases between the two germline ends. CDR3 sequence: CASSLGGGTRSYSRVYF. The CDR3 region has the DNA TGTGCCAGCAGCTTAGGAGGGGGGACACGAAGTTACTCGAGGGTGTACTTC.

The J gene is TRBJ1-1, the V gene TRBV2, with no clear D. The germline gives CDR1 SNHLY, CDR2 FYNNEI. The CDR3 consists of 14 residues. V was cut by 7 bases and J by 1 base, with 13 bases left in between. DNA for the CDR3: TGTGCCAGCAATCCCTCGACGGCGAACACTGAAGCTTTCTTT. Residues: CASNPSTANTEAFF. Supplemented by reference TRBV2 and TRBJ1-1, the full variable domain reads EPEVTQTPSHQVTQMGQEVILRCVPISNHLYFYWYRQILGQKVEFLVSFYNNEISEKSEIFDDQFSVERPDGSNFTLKIRSTKLEDSAMYFCASNPSTANTEAFFGQGTRLTVV.

The gene calls are TRBV7-8 and TRBJ2-3; no clear D gene. Trimming took 2 bases from V and 2 from J, leaving 11 bases between them. The CDR3 loop spans 15 amino acids. Germline CDR1 SGHVS, CDR2 FQNEAQ. CDR3 in DNA: TGTGCCAGCAGCTTAACCGGCTCCCACACAGATACGCAGTATTTT. Protein sequence: CASSLTGSHTDTQYF.

The chain is built from TRBV28 and TRBJ1-1; D possibly corresponds to TRBD1 (6 bases). The V and J ends lost 7 bases and 7 bases respectively, with 13 bases between them. This CDR3 region has 12 residues. Germline-derived CDR1 and CDR2 are MDHEN and SYDVKM. The CDR3 reads CASTGGQNEAFF. CDR3 nucleotide sequence: TGTGCCAGCACGGGGGGGCAGAATGAAGCTTTCTTT.

The DNA of the CDR3 is TGTGCCAGCCGAATGCCCGGGACACTAAATGAGCAGTTCTTC. This codes for CASRMPGTLNEQFF. The chain carries TRBV27 and TRBJ2-1, with TRBD1 as a possible D gene (6 bases). V lost 8 bases, J lost 7 bases, and 18 bases lay in between. Germline assignment: CDR1 MNHEY and CDR2 SMNVEV (reference sequence). The CDR3 has 14 amino acids.

This sequence joins TRBV7-3 and TRBJ2-5; D remains unclear. Looked up from germline, CDR1 is SGHTA and CDR2 is FQGTGA. Trimming took off 4 bases at V and 4 bases at J, with 10 bases between the two ends. The CDR3 consists of 13 residues. In DNA form, the CDR3 reads TGTGCCAGCAGCTCCGCAAGGTCAGAGACCCAGTACTTC. Residues: CASSSARSETQYF.

CDR3 amino acids: CASSLGGSYGYTF. Here the CDR3 DNA reads TGTGCCAGCAGCCTCGGGGGGAGCTATGGCTACACCTTC. The chain carries TRBV7-9 and TRBJ1-2; D is perhaps TRBD1 (5 bases). CDR3 length: 13 amino acids. Deletions cut 5 bases from V and 4 bases from J, with 11 bases between. From germline, CDR1 is SEHNR and CDR2 FQNEAQ (reference sequence).

The chain couples TRBV13 to TRBJ1-3; D remains unclear. The germline V and J ends were trimmed by 2 bases and 0 bases, with 17 bases remaining between them. From germline, CDR1 is PRHDT and CDR2 FYEKMQ (reference sequence). The CDR3 extends over 18 amino acids. Written as DNA, the CDR3 is TGTGCCAGCAGCTTAACCCCCCGGTCTTCACACTCTGGAAACACCATATATTTT. It is translated as CASSLTPRSSHSGNTIYF.